Following are 24 T cell receptor beta chains from one sample sequenced in a study of CD8+ T cells in alopecia areata. It was cDNA, reverse transcribed from extracted RNA, that served as the sequencing template. The method was immunoSEQ multiplex PCR; TCRdb's version includes in-frame clones alone and lacks a portion of them. The repertoire holds more than 150,000 clones, with 45% to 65% as singletons. As to treatment: oral pan-JAK inhibitor, 5-10 mg twice daily. The sequenced sample was CD4+ T cells sorted from blood, obtained at week 4, from a patient treated with tofacitinib. The receptors were sampled from a human donor with alopecia areata.

This chain connects TRBV9 to TRBJ1-1; D is possibly TRBD1 (5 bases). V was shortened by 6 bases and J by 4 bases, with 16 bases between the two germline ends. Germline CDR1 is SGDLS and CDR2 is YYNGEE. This CDR3 has 14 residues. The CDR3 loop reads CASTRRDEGTEAFF. The CDR3 DNA follows: TGTGCCAGCACCCGAAGGGACGAAGGCACTGAAGCTTTCTTT. Complete variable domain (other parts from reference TRBV9 and TRBJ1-1): DSGVTQTPKHLITATGQRVTLRCSPRSGDLSVYWYQQSLDQGLQFLIQYYNGEERAKGNILERFSAQQFPDLHSELNLSSLELGDSALYFCASTRRDEGTEAFFGQGTRLTVV.

As for this clone: Other DNA sequences in this sample translate to the same CDR3. The J gene is TRBJ2-7, the V gene TRBV29-1, with D unresolved. Trimming left V 4 bases short and J 3 bases short, with 7 bases between. The germline V gene encodes CDR1 SQVTM and CDR2 ANQGSEA. The CDR3 has 11 residues. CDR3 sequence: CSVGTDYEQYF. The DNA for the CDR3 is TGCAGCGTTGGGACGGACTACGAGCAGTACTTC.

The J gene is TRBJ2-7, the V gene TRBV7-3; 7 nucleotides align to TRBD1. The CDR3 is 13 residues long. Germline V gene sequence: CDR1 SGHTA, CDR2 FQGTGA. V gave up 6 bases and J gave up 1 base; unmatched junction bases: 3. The CDR3 DNA reads as TGTGCCAGCAGGCCGACAGGGTCCTACGAGCAGTACTTC. This encodes CASRPTGSYEQYF.

The chain joins TRBV2 to TRBJ2-7; D gene unclear. Germline CDR1 reads SNHLY; CDR2 reads FYNNEI. The CDR3 has 13 amino acids. Trimming took 4 bases from V and 0 from J, leaving 7 bases between them. The CDR3 DNA reads as TGTGCCAGCAGTGGGGCCGTCTCCTACGAGCAGTACTTC. It specifies CASSGAVSYEQYF.

With regard to this clone: The junction departs from germline at one end; a sequencing error may be responsible. The chain combines TRBV2 with TRBJ1-5, with TRBD1 matching 7 bases. This CDR3 has 12 residues. Germline V gene sequence: CDR1 SNHLY, CDR2 FYNNEI. This chain's CDR3 is CRGGELKQPQHF. The CDR3 DNA sequence: TGCCGAGGGGGCGAATTGAAACAGCCCCAGCATTTT.

The chain recombines TRBV30 with TRBJ1-1; no firm D call. This CDR3 contains 13 residues. V dropped 4 bases and J dropped 3 bases, with 12 bases sitting between them. Germline CDR1 and CDR2: GTSNPN and SVGIG (reference sequence). The CDR3 sequence: CAWNLRSDTEAFF. CDR3 nucleotide sequence: TGTGCCTGGAACCTGCGGAGTGACACTGAAGCTTTCTTT.

There are a few counts of this clone. The CDR3 region has the DNA TGTGCCAGCATCGGGGCTGGCACAGATACGCAGTATTTT. Translated, it gives CASIGAGTDTQYF. The chain has TRBV7-9 and TRBJ2-3, with D perhaps assigned TRBD1 or TRBD2 (5 bases each). This CDR3 contains 13 residues. V was trimmed by 7 bases and J by 1 base, leaving 9 bases between them. Germline CDR1 and CDR2: SEHNR and FQNEAQ (reference sequence).

The chain has TRBV14 and TRBJ1-2, with D hard to call. There are 13 residues in the CDR3. V lost 0 bases and J lost 4, with 6 bases in between. Germline values: CDR1 SGHDN, CDR2 FVKESK. The CDR3, as DNA: TGTGCCAGCAGCCAAGATCGGACCTATGGCTACACCTTC. Translating it yields CASSQDRTYGYTF.

This sequence joins TRBV2 and TRBJ2-4; no firm D call. In germline, CDR1 is SNHLY, CDR2 FYNNEI. Trimming took 4 bases from V and 4 from J, leaving 8 bases between them. This CDR3 is built from 13 residues. CDR3 sequence reads: CASSVSGKNIQYF. The DNA for the CDR3 is TGTGCCAGCAGTGTTTCCGGGAAAAACATTCAGTACTTC.

This clone was detected a few times. The chain uses TRBV15 and TRBJ1-4, with D tentatively TRBD1 (5 bases). The V gene's germline CDR1 is LNHNV and CDR2 YYDKDF (reference sequence). The germline V and J ends were trimmed by 0 bases and 8 bases, with 16 bases remaining between them. CDR3 length equals 16 residues. CDR3 in DNA: TGTGCCACCAGCAGAGACCGGACATTCGGTCAGGAAAAACTGTTTTTT. Translation: CATSRDRTFGQEKLFF.

This clone was observed a handful of times. J is TRBJ2-3 and V is TRBV30; 11 bases map to TRBD2. The CDR3 sequence is 21 residues long. Germline trimming cut 0 bases from V and 0 bases from J; bases unmatched to any gene: 17. Germline V lookup: CDR1 GTSNPN, CDR2 SVGIG (reference sequence). Here the CDR3 reads CAWSVSPYLAGGGPSTDTQYF. CDR3 bases: TGTGCCTGGAGTGTAAGCCCCTATCTAGCGGGGGGCGGCCCTAGCACAGATACGCAGTATTTT.

This clone has only one observation. The V gene is TRBV7-2, the J gene TRBJ1-1; tentatively, D is TRBD1 (5 bases). Trimming took 4 bases from V and 5 from J, leaving 11 bases between them. CDR1 is SGHTA, CDR2 FQGNSA, per germline. CDR3 length: 13 amino acids. For the CDR3, the DNA is TGTGCCAGCAGCTCCAGGGTTCGAACTGAAGCTTTCTTT. The encoded protein is CASSSRVRTEAFF.

The V and J genes are TRBV30 and TRBJ1-2; TRBD1 might be the D (5 bases). The V end was cut by 2 bases, the J end by 8 bases, with 9 bases between. CDR1 GTSNPN and CDR2 SVGIG come from the germline V gene (reference sequence). This CDR3 is built from 11 residues. The CDR3 DNA reads as TGTGCCTGGAGTCAAAGGGGCGGCTACACCTTC. Its translation: CAWSQRGGYTF. Using reference TRBV30 and TRBJ1-2 for the parts outside the CDR3, the full variable domain is SQTIHQWPATLVQPVGSPLSLECTVEGTSNPNLYWYRQAAGRGLQLLFYSVGIGQISSEVPQNLSASRPQDRQFILSSKKLLLSDSGFYLCAWSQRGGYTFGSGTRLTVV.

The V gene is TRBV15, the J gene TRBJ1-1; possibly TRBD1 for D (5 bases). Germline V gene sequence: CDR1 LNHNV, CDR2 YYDKDF (reference sequence). The ends were cut back, 0 bases at V and 5 bases at J, with 13 bases in the middle. The CDR3 covers 15 residues. This CDR3 is CATSRDLGARTEAFF. As DNA, the CDR3 is TGTGCCACCAGCAGAGATTTAGGGGCGAGAACTGAAGCTTTCTTT.

This chain uses TRBV10-3 with TRBJ1-1; D perhaps matches TRBD1 (6 bases). Deletions cut 5 bases from V and 8 bases from J, with 18 bases between. Germline V lookup: CDR1 ENHRY, CDR2 SYGVKD. This CDR3 is built from 14 residues. The CDR3 DNA sequence: TGTGCCATCAGTACAACCGCACAGGGTAAAGAAGCTTTCTTT. This sequence encodes CAISTTAQGKEAFF.

The genes are TRBV11-2 and TRBJ2-5; D is unresolved. V was pared by 5 bases and J by 1 base, with 11 bases between. Germline values: CDR1 SGHAT, CDR2 FQNNGV. There are 14 residues in the CDR3. The CDR3 loop is CASSPSLAQETQYF. The CDR3 DNA reads as TGTGCCAGCAGCCCCTCGCTTGCCCAAGAGACCCAGTACTTC.

The chain carries TRBV14 and TRBJ2-7, with TRBD1 identical over 10 bases. The CDR3 covers 14 residues. Trimming at V came to 4 bases and at J to 6 bases, leaving 6 bases not matched to a gene. Per the germline V gene, CDR1 is SGHDN and CDR2 is FVKESK. The CDR3: CASSLGQGFIEQYF. DNA of the CDR3: TGTGCCAGCAGCCTGGGACAGGGGTTTATCGAGCAGTACTTC.

The chain carries TRBV11-2 and TRBJ2-5; the match to TRBD1 covers 7 bases. CDR1 and CDR2 (germline): SGHAT, FQNNGV. There are 13 residues in the CDR3. The ends lost 4 bases at V and 9 bases at J; junction bases unmatched: 8. DNA of the CDR3: TGTGCCAGCAGCTACGACAGGGAACGGGCCCAGTACTTC. Encoded protein: CASSYDRERAQYF.

V is TRBV10-3 and J is TRBJ1-2; no clear D. The V end was cut by 0 bases, the J end by 0 bases, with 8 bases between. Germline CDR1 is ENHRY and CDR2 is SYGVKD. The CDR3 consists of 15 residues. The CDR3 sequence: CAISESAHPNYGYTF. CDR3 DNA: TGTGCCATCAGTGAGTCGGCGCATCCTAACTATGGCTACACCTTC.

This chain connects TRBV30 to TRBJ2-7; D might be TRBD2 (6 bases). This CDR3 is built from 14 residues. Germline-derived CDR1 and CDR2 are GTSNPN and SVGIG (reference sequence). Trimming removed 0 bases at V and 2 bases at J, with 11 bases between. The CDR3 bases are TGTGCCTGGAGTGTAGGAGGGACCCCCTACGAGCAGTACTTC. This translates into CAWSVGGTPYEQYF.

The chain uses TRBV29-1 and TRBJ2-3; a weak D match, TRBD1 (5 bases). There are 13 residues in the CDR3. CDR1 SQVTM and CDR2 ANQGSEA come from the germline V gene. V lost 7 bases to trimming and J lost 6 bases, with 17 bases between them. This CDR3 reads CSGRDKGYDTQYF. CDR3 in DNA: TGCAGCGGCCGAGACAAGGGGTACGATACGCAGTATTTT.

This clone was seen many times. In DNA, the CDR3 is TGTGCCAGCAGCTTATACGCGTCTAGCGGGTTCTACAATGAGCAGTTCTTC. This translates into CASSLYASSGFYNEQFF. V and J are TRBV7-8 and TRBJ2-1; 8 positions match TRBD2. The CDR3 length is 17 residues. The V segment lost 2 bases and the J segment 3 bases; nucleotides outside the gene matches: 9. Germline V lookup: CDR1 SGHVS, CDR2 FQNEAQ.

This sequence joins TRBV6-5 and TRBJ2-3; TRBD2 matches 12 bases. The CDR3 runs 14 residues. V was pared by 7 bases and J by 6 bases, with 5 bases of the junction left unmatched. The germline V gene has CDR1 MNHEY and CDR2 SVGAGI. CDR3 bases: TGTGCCAGCAAATGGACTAGCGGGGTTGATACGCAGTATTTT. Protein sequence: CASKWTSGVDTQYF.

This clone was detected a few times. In DNA form, the CDR3 reads TGCAGCGTTGAGCCCGCCCGAGGGGCGTATGGCTACACCTTC. Protein: CSVEPARGAYGYTF. V usage is TRBV29-1 and J usage is TRBJ1-2; D perhaps matches TRBD1 (5 bases). The CDR3 consists of 14 residues. The ends were cut back, 3 bases at V and 5 bases at J, with 16 bases in the middle. Germline V gene data show CDR1 as SQVTM and CDR2 as ANQGSEA.